According to its frequency, the clone carrying this T cell receptor (beta chain) is large. Its antigen remains unknown. Naive CD8+ T cells had a CD45RO-CCR7+CD27+CD95- phenotype. The study made its TRB cDNA libraries by 5' RACE, adding UMI labels. TCRdb reworked the 5' RACE reads into one entry per CDR3 protein, no DNA. This table holds fewer than 6,500 distinct CDR3 sequences. This CDR3 has 16 residues. Germline V lookup: CDR1 LGHDT, CDR2 YNNKEL (reference sequence). The data originate from a study of CXCR3-negative and CXCR3-positive naive CD8 T cells. Study-level findings and limits: Memory CD8+ cells showed much lower diversity, while both naive subsets were comparably high. The study found CXCR3 expression partially decreased after cryopreservation and ran most assays on fresh PBMCs. Compared with CXCR3-negative naive cells, CXCR3-positive naive cells showed more hydrophobic TRB CDR3s.

The chain links TRBV3-1 to TRBJ2-2; TCRdb outputs TRBD2, but without DNA this stays unchecked. Source material: naive CXCR3+ CD8+ T cells from blood. Subset defined: CD45RO-CCR7+CD27+CD95- naive CD8+ T cells expressing CXCR3 (TNR3+). The TCR sequence derives from a human donor in good health. Some clones in this sample may be carry-over from other donors' samples. The CDR3 reads CASSQTRERDTGELFF. Drawing the rest from reference TRBV3-1 and TRBJ2-2, the complete variable domain is DTAVSQTPKYLVTQMGNDKSIKCEQNLGHDTMYWYKQDSKKFLKIMFSYNNKELIINETVPNRFSPKSPDKAHLNLHINSLELGDSAVYFCASSQTRERDTGELFFGEGSRLTVL.